This T cell receptor beta chain was retrieved from a study of CD4 T cells in relation to SARS-CoV-2 and coronaviruses. Study at large: Convalescent donors were aged about 21 to 80, with median around 40 years. A couple of subjects were Hispanic; patients were roughly 8 males and a few females.

About this clone: Its antigen is as yet unknown.

Libraries were prepared by immunoSEQ multiplex PCR; TCRdb keeps only in-frame clonotypes and omits some of them. The sample carries some 40,000 clones, about 80% recorded once. V dropped 2 bases and J dropped 5 bases, with 12 bases sitting between them. The CDR3 has 14 amino acids. Germline CDR1 reads ENHRY; CDR2 reads SYGVKD. V and J are TRBV10-3 and TRBJ2-5; D could derive from TRBD1 or TRBD2 (6 bases each). The sample was naive CD4+ T cells from PBMCs, cultured in vitro. The subset: naive CD4+ T cells isolated by negative enrichment. This clonotype was obtained from an adult with COVID-19. The CDR3 protein is CAISEGGGTETQYF. The CDR3 nucleotides are TGTGCCATCAGTGAGGGAGGGGGTACGGAGACCCAGTACTTC.